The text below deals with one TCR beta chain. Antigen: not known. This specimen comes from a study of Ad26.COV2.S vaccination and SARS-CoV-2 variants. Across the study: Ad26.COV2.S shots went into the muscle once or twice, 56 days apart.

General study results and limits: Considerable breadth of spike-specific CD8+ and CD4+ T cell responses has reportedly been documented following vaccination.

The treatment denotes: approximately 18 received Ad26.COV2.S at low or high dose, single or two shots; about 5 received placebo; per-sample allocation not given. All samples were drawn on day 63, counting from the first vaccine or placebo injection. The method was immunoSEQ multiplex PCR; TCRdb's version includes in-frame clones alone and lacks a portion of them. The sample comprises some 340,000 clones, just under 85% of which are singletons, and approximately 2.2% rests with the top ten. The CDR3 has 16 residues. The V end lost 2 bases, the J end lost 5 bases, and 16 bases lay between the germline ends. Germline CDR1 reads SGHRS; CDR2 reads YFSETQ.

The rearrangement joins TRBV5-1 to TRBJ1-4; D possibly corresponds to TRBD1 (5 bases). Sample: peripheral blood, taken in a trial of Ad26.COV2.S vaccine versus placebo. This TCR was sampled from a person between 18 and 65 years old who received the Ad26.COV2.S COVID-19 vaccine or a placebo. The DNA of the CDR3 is TGCGCCAGCAGCTTAGGCGGGGCCCAAGGAAATGAAAAACTGTTTTTT. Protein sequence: CASSLGGAQGNEKLFF. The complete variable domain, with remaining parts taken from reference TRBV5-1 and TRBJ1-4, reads KAGVTQTPRYLIKTRGQQVTLSCSPISGHRSVSWYQQTPGQGLQFLFEYFSETQRNKGNFPGRFSGRQFSNSRSEMNVSTLELGDSALYLCASSLGGAQGNEKLFFGSGTQLSVL.